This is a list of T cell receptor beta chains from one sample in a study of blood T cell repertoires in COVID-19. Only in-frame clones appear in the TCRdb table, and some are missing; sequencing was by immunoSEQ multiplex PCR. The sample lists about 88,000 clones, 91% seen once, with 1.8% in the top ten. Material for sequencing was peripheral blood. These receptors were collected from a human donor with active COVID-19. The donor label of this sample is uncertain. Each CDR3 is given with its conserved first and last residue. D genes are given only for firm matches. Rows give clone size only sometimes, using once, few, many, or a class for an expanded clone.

cdr3_nt: TGTGCCAGTAGAACAGGGGGCGCCTATAATTCACCCCTCCACTTT
cdr3_aa: CASRTGGAYNSPLHF
j_call: TRBJ1-6
cdr3_length: 15
v_call: TRBV19
d_call: TRBD1
clone_size: NA

cdr3_nt: TGTGCCAGCAGTGATACAGGGGCTAGCAATCAGCCCCAGCATTTT
cdr3_aa: CASSDTGASNQPQHF
j_call: TRBJ1-5
cdr3_length: 15
v_call: TRBV2
d_call: TRBD1
clone_size: NA

cdr3_nt: TGTGCCAGCAGTGAGATTGGGAGTGGCTATGGCTACACCTTC
cdr3_aa: CASSEIGSGYGYTF
j_call: TRBJ1-2
cdr3_length: 14
v_call: TRBV2
d_call: NA
clone_size: NA

cdr3_nt: TGTGCCAGCAGCTTCCAGCGGGGGGTGAGCACAGATACGCAGTATTTT
cdr3_aa: CASSFQRGVSTDTQYF
j_call: TRBJ2-3
cdr3_length: 16
v_call: TRBV5-4
d_call: TRBD2
clone_size: NA

cdr3_nt: TGTGCCAGCAGCCAAGACCCCCAGACTAGTCCCTACAATGAGCAGTTCTTC
cdr3_aa: CASSQDPQTSPYNEQFF
j_call: TRBJ2-1
cdr3_length: 17
v_call: TRBV3-1/TRBV3-2
d_call: NA
clone_size: NA

cdr3_nt: TGTGCCAGCAGTCCTACAGGGCCCAATCAGCCCCAGCATTTT
cdr3_aa: CASSPTGPNQPQHF
j_call: TRBJ1-5
cdr3_length: 14
v_call: TRBV6-5
d_call: NA
clone_size: NA

cdr3_nt: TGTGCCATCAGTGAGTTGGCGGGCTCCTACAATGAGCAGTTCTTC
cdr3_aa: CAISELAGSYNEQFF
j_call: TRBJ2-1
cdr3_length: 15
v_call: TRBV10-3
d_call: NA
clone_size: NA

cdr3_nt: TGTGCCAGCAGCTCGGGGTCCGGGGTTCAGGATACGCAGTATTTT
cdr3_aa: CASSSGSGVQDTQYF
j_call: TRBJ2-3
cdr3_length: 15
v_call: TRBV9
d_call: NA
clone_size: NA

cdr3_nt: TGTGCCAGTAGTTCCCCGACAGGGGGGGACTATGGCTACACCTTC
cdr3_aa: CASSSPTGGDYGYTF
j_call: TRBJ1-2
cdr3_length: 15
v_call: TRBV19
d_call: TRBD1
clone_size: NA

cdr3_nt: TGTGCCAGCAGCGCCGACAGGGGTGGTCAGCCCCAGCATTTT
cdr3_aa: CASSADRGGQPQHF
j_call: TRBJ1-5
cdr3_length: 14
v_call: TRBV5-5
d_call: TRBD1
clone_size: NA

cdr3_nt: TGTGCCAGCAGCGTAGAATGGTGGCAGGACACCGGGGAGCTGTTTTTT
cdr3_aa: CASSVEWWQDTGELFF
j_call: TRBJ2-2
cdr3_length: 16
v_call: TRBV9
d_call: NA
clone_size: NA

cdr3_nt: TGTGCCAGCAGCCCCGGTCCCAGGGAGACCCAGTACTTC
cdr3_aa: CASSPGPRETQYF
j_call: TRBJ2-5
cdr3_length: 13
v_call: TRBV11-1
d_call: NA
clone_size: NA

cdr3_nt: TGTGCCAGCAGTTTATACTTCAACACTGAAGCTTTCTTT
cdr3_aa: CASSLYFNTEAFF
j_call: TRBJ1-1
cdr3_length: 13
v_call: TRBV27
d_call: NA
clone_size: once

cdr3_nt: TGTGCCAGCAGTTCGCTTCACCGGGACAGGGACGGAAAACTGTTTTTT
cdr3_aa: CASSSLHRDRDGKLFF
j_call: TRBJ1-4
cdr3_length: 16
v_call: TRBV6-5
d_call: TRBD1
clone_size: NA

cdr3_nt: TGTGCCAGCAGCCAAAGTAGCGGCCTCTCCTACAATGAGCAGTTCTTC
cdr3_aa: CASSQSSGLSYNEQFF
j_call: TRBJ2-1
cdr3_length: 16
v_call: TRBV4-2
d_call: NA
clone_size: NA

cdr3_nt: TGTGCCAGCAGCTTAGGGGGGACAGGGGCGGGAGAGACCCAGTACTTC
cdr3_aa: CASSLGGTGAGETQYF
j_call: TRBJ2-5
cdr3_length: 16
v_call: TRBV13
d_call: TRBD1
clone_size: NA

cdr3_nt: TGTGCCAGTCGGGGACTGGGGCAAGAGACCCAGTACTTC
cdr3_aa: CASRGLGQETQYF
j_call: TRBJ2-5
cdr3_length: 13
v_call: TRBV19
d_call: NA
clone_size: NA

cdr3_nt: TGTGCCAGCAGCGTAGCCGCCCCGCGCTCCTACGAGCAGTACTTC
cdr3_aa: CASSVAAPRSYEQYF
j_call: TRBJ2-7
cdr3_length: 15
v_call: TRBV9
d_call: NA
clone_size: NA

cdr3_nt: TGCGCCAGCAGCTTGGCCGGGGTCGATAATCAGCCCCAGCATTTT
cdr3_aa: CASSLAGVDNQPQHF
j_call: TRBJ1-5
cdr3_length: 15
v_call: TRBV5-1
d_call: NA
clone_size: few

cdr3_nt: TGTGCCAGCAGCCGACGCCGACAGACCGCAACTAATGAAAAACTGTTTTTT
cdr3_aa: CASSRRRQTATNEKLFF
j_call: TRBJ1-4
cdr3_length: 17
v_call: TRBV3-1/TRBV3-2
d_call: NA
clone_size: few

cdr3_nt: TGTGCCAGCAGCCAGGAAGACAGGGGCCCAACGGGAAACACCATATATTTT
cdr3_aa: CASSQEDRGPTGNTIYF
j_call: TRBJ1-3
cdr3_length: 17
v_call: TRBV4-2
d_call: TRBD1
clone_size: NA

cdr3_nt: TGTGCCAGCACTTCGGGGCGGGGTGTCACCGGGGAGCTGTTTTTT
cdr3_aa: CASTSGRGVTGELFF
j_call: TRBJ2-2
cdr3_length: 15
v_call: TRBV2
d_call: NA
clone_size: NA

cdr3_nt: TGTGCCAGCAGCCAAGTAATCCTAGCGGGGTTAAACGAGCAGTTCTTC
cdr3_aa: CASSQVILAGLNEQFF
j_call: TRBJ2-1
cdr3_length: 16
v_call: TRBV3-1/TRBV3-2
d_call: TRBD2
clone_size: NA

cdr3_nt: TGTGCCAGCAGCAAATTTCTAGCTCTTTACAATGAGCAGTTCTTC
cdr3_aa: CASSKFLALYNEQFF
j_call: TRBJ2-1
cdr3_length: 15
v_call: TRBV21-1
d_call: NA
clone_size: once

cdr3_nt: TGTGCCAGCAGCCTTCCGGGGGATCCGAACTATGGCTACACCTTC
cdr3_aa: CASSLPGDPNYGYTF
j_call: TRBJ1-2
cdr3_length: 15
v_call: TRBV9
d_call: NA
clone_size: NA

cdr3_nt: TGTGCCAGCACTGAACAGGGTACCGGGGAGCTGTTTTTT
cdr3_aa: CASTEQGTGELFF
j_call: TRBJ2-2
cdr3_length: 13
v_call: TRBV6-1
d_call: NA
clone_size: NA

cdr3_nt: TGTGCCAGCAGTTCCTCCGTCCCCACTAGCGGGGGGGGAGAGCAGTACTTC
cdr3_aa: CASSSSVPTSGGGEQYF
j_call: TRBJ2-7
cdr3_length: 17
v_call: TRBV27
d_call: TRBD2
clone_size: NA

cdr3_nt: TGTGCCAGCAGTGCCCACCTAGGGGTGGGGTCCAATGAGCAGTTCTTC
cdr3_aa: CASSAHLGVGSNEQFF
j_call: TRBJ2-1
cdr3_length: 16
v_call: TRBV6-6
d_call: NA
clone_size: NA

cdr3_nt: TGTGCCAGCAGCTTAGTAGGGACAGGGGTCGATGGCTACACCTTC
cdr3_aa: CASSLVGTGVDGYTF
j_call: TRBJ1-2
cdr3_length: 15
v_call: TRBV7-9
d_call: TRBD1
clone_size: NA

cdr3_nt: TGTGCCAGCAGTCTAGGGGGACAGGGGGAGTCACCCCTCCACTTT
cdr3_aa: CASSLGGQGESPLHF
j_call: TRBJ1-6
cdr3_length: 15
v_call: TRBV6-6
d_call: TRBD1
clone_size: NA

cdr3_nt: TGTGCCAGCAGCGTGACAGGGAACTACGAGCAGTACTTC
cdr3_aa: CASSVTGNYEQYF
j_call: TRBJ2-7
cdr3_length: 13
v_call: TRBV13
d_call: TRBD1
clone_size: NA

cdr3_nt: TGTGCCAGCAGCTTGGTGACCGGGGGTGACAATGAGCAGTTCTTC
cdr3_aa: CASSLVTGGDNEQFF
j_call: TRBJ2-1
cdr3_length: 15
v_call: TRBV5-4
d_call: NA
clone_size: NA

cdr3_nt: TGTGCCAGCAGCCGGACAGGGGGCTTGAGAGGCTACACCTTC
cdr3_aa: CASSRTGGLRGYTF
j_call: TRBJ1-2
cdr3_length: 14
v_call: TRBV6-5
d_call: TRBD1
clone_size: NA

cdr3_nt: TGTGCCAGCAGTTTAGTCGTCAGGGCTCCGTTTAATGAGCAGTTCTTC
cdr3_aa: CASSLVVRAPFNEQFF
j_call: TRBJ2-1
cdr3_length: 16
v_call: TRBV27
d_call: NA
clone_size: NA

cdr3_nt: TGTGCCAGTAGGGTCTCCCGAGGCACTGAAGCTTTCTTT
cdr3_aa: CASRVSRGTEAFF
j_call: TRBJ1-1
cdr3_length: 13
v_call: TRBV19
d_call: NA
clone_size: NA

cdr3_nt: TGTGCCACCAGGGGGACAGGGGGTTTTGCTGAGCAGTTCTTC
cdr3_aa: CATRGTGGFAEQFF
j_call: TRBJ2-1
cdr3_length: 14
v_call: TRBV24-1
d_call: TRBD1
clone_size: NA

cdr3_nt: TGTGCCAGCAGCGCCCGGGACAGAGGGTACGAGCAGTACTTC
cdr3_aa: CASSARDRGYEQYF
j_call: TRBJ2-7
cdr3_length: 14
v_call: TRBV9
d_call: TRBD1
clone_size: NA

cdr3_nt: TGCGCCAGCAGCATTGACAGAGTGAACACTGAAGCTTTCTTT
cdr3_aa: CASSIDRVNTEAFF
j_call: TRBJ1-1
cdr3_length: 14
v_call: TRBV5-1
d_call: NA
clone_size: NA

cdr3_nt: TGCAGCGTCGAGATAACAGGTTCCAATGAGCAGTTCTTC
cdr3_aa: CSVEITGSNEQFF
j_call: TRBJ2-1
cdr3_length: 13
v_call: TRBV29-1
d_call: NA
clone_size: NA

cdr3_nt: TGTGCCAGCAGCTTGGACGAAGTACTAGTTCTAGAGACCCAGTACTTC
cdr3_aa: CASSLDEVLVLETQYF
j_call: TRBJ2-5
cdr3_length: 16
v_call: TRBV5-8
d_call: NA
clone_size: once

cdr3_nt: TGCGCCAGCAGTTCCTGGGGACTAGCGGGGGGATCAAGTAAATACGAGCAGTACTTC
cdr3_aa: CASSSWGLAGGSSKYEQYF
j_call: TRBJ2-7
cdr3_length: 19
v_call: TRBV5-1
d_call: TRBD2
clone_size: NA

cdr3_nt: TGTGCCAGCAGTTTTTCGGGGGGGGCCGTGCAGTTCTTC
cdr3_aa: CASSFSGGAVQFF
j_call: TRBJ2-1
cdr3_length: 13
v_call: TRBV12-3/TRBV12-4
d_call: TRBD2
clone_size: NA

cdr3_nt: TGTGCCAGCACACTCGGGACAGGCACTGAAGCTTTCTTT
cdr3_aa: CASTLGTGTEAFF
j_call: TRBJ1-1
cdr3_length: 13
v_call: TRBV12-3/TRBV12-4
d_call: TRBD1
clone_size: NA